The 17 T cell receptor beta chains in this list originate from one sample, sequenced in a study of blood T cells in healthy people across ages. Combining a sample-barcoded 5' primer with a J-beta primer mix, a second PCR ran for roughly 7 to 11 cycles. One entry per CDR3 protein results from TCRdb running MiXCR on the 5' RACE reads. In the table there are under 1 million distinct CDR3 sequences, around 43% of which are singletons. Sequencing was carried out using blood. These receptors were collected from a man between 60 and 75 years old in good health.

The V and J genes are TRBV5-1 and TRBJ2-7, with D unresolved. CDR3 length equals 14 residues. V lost 4 bases, J lost 2 bases, and 13 bases lay in between. Germline CDR1 reads SGHRS; CDR2 reads YFSETQ. The DNA of the CDR3 is TGCGCCAGCAGCAAGAACAGAGCTCCCTACGAGCAGTACTTC. Its protein is CASSKNRAPYEQYF.

The chain is built from TRBV25-1 and TRBJ2-2; D is perhaps TRBD1 (6 bases). The germline V gene encodes CDR1 MGHDK and CDR2 SYGVNS. This CDR3 contains 14 residues. Trimming took 6 bases from V and 5 from J, leaving 13 bases between them. This CDR3 reads CASRESGVTGELFF. DNA for the CDR3: TGTGCCAGCAGAGAGTCAGGGGTGACCGGGGAGCTGTTTTTT.

The V and J genes are TRBV6-1 and TRBJ2-5; no definite D call. Deletions cut 3 bases from V and 1 base from J, with 9 bases between. From germline, CDR1 is MNHNS and CDR2 SASEGT. The CDR3 loop spans 14 amino acids. The CDR3 DNA reads TGTGCCAGCAGTGAGGCAGGTTTCCAAGAGACCCAGTACTTC. This translates into CASSEAGFQETQYF.

The V call is TRBV29-1, the J call TRBJ2-3; D gene uncertain. Germline-derived CDR1 and CDR2 are SQVTM and ANQGSEA. The CDR3 runs to 13 residues. The V gene lost 1 base and the J gene lost 1 base, with 6 bases spanning the gap. The chain's CDR3 is CSVEGSCTDTQYF. CDR3 DNA: TGCAGCGTTGAAGGAAGTTGCACAGATACGCAGTATTTT.

This clonotype has only a few counts. J is TRBJ2-4 and V is TRBV12-3 or TRBV12-4, with 7 nucleotides matching TRBD2. This CDR3 has 14 amino acids. With V trimmed by 8 bases and J by 2 bases, 6 bases remained unmatched. CDR3 DNA sequence: TGTGCCAGCGGCCTCGGGGGGTCCAAAAACATTCAGTACTTC. Encoded protein: CASGLGGSKNIQYF.

This clonotype was counted many times. J is TRBJ2-1 and V is TRBV4-1; 10 nucleotides align to TRBD1. J was trimmed by 7 bases and V by 6 bases; bases with no gene match: 6. CDR3 length: 14 amino acids. CDR1 MGHRA and CDR2 YSYEKL come from the germline V gene. CDR3 coding DNA: TGCGCCAGCAGAGGACAGGGGGGAGGGAATGAGCAGTTCTTC. It codes for CASRGQGGGNEQFF.

The chain couples TRBV7-9 to TRBJ1-2, with a tentative D call TRBD1 (6 bases). CDR1 SEHNR and CDR2 FQNEAQ come from the germline V gene (reference sequence). V gave up 3 bases and J gave up 5 bases, with 13 bases separating them. The CDR3 has 14 residues. CDR3 residues: CASSLGAMGYGYTF. Here the CDR3 DNA reads TGTGCCAGCAGCTTGGGGGCCATGGGGTATGGCTACACCTTC. Supplemented by reference TRBV7-9 and TRBJ1-2, the full variable domain reads DTGVSQNPRHKITKRGQNVTFRCDPISEHNRLYWYRQTLGQGPEFLTYFQNEAQLEKSRLLSDRFSAERPKGSFSTLEIQRTEQGDSAMYLCASSLGAMGYGYTFGSGTRLTVV.

This clonotype has a handful of counts. This rearrangement joins TRBV20-1 to TRBJ2-7, with TRBD1 identical over 8 bases. With 0 bases clipped from V and 5 bases from J, the junction kept 9 bases outside the gene matches. CDR3 length: 15 residues. Germline CDR1 is DFQATT and CDR2 is SNEGSKA (reference sequence). The CDR3 sequence is CSARDFGQGYHEQYF. As DNA, the CDR3 is TGCAGTGCTAGAGATTTTGGACAGGGTTACCACGAGCAGTACTTC.

In this sample, this clonotype turned up many times. The chain combines TRBV20-1 with TRBJ1-5; D not certain. The CDR3 is 15 residues long. The ends were cut back, 0 bases at V and 3 bases at J, with 12 bases in the middle. CDR1 is DFQATT and CDR2 is SNEGSKA in the germline V gene (reference sequence). CDR3 coding DNA: TGCAGTGCTAGAGATTTTCCGGAATCCAATCAGCCCCAGCATTTT. Protein product: CSARDFPESNQPQHF.

The chain recombines TRBV7-2 with TRBJ2-4; TRBD2 aligns across 7 bases. This CDR3 spans 17 amino acids. From germline, CDR1 is SGHTA and CDR2 FQGNSA. Trimming at V came to 0 bases and at J to 5 bases, leaving 10 bases not matched to a gene. CDR3 amino acids: CASSLAASGGTQNIQYF. The CDR3 region has the DNA TGTGCCAGCAGCTTAGCTGCCTCCGGGGGGACGCAAAACATTCAGTACTTC.

The chain has TRBV20-1 and TRBJ1-2, with 7 bases identical to TRBD1. With V trimmed by 6 bases and J by 1 base, 5 bases remained unmatched. CDR3 length: 13 amino acids. CDR1 is DFQATT, CDR2 SNEGSKA, per germline (reference sequence). In nucleotides, the CDR3 is TGCAGTGCCCGGACAGGCAATAACTATGGCTACACCTTC. It specifies CSARTGNNYGYTF.

This chain links TRBV9 with TRBJ2-3, with 11 bases matching TRBD2. The V gene's germline CDR1 is SGDLS and CDR2 YYNGEE. With V trimmed by 4 bases and J by 1 base, 5 bases remained unmatched. The CDR3 is 16 residues long. This CDR3 reads CASSPRLAGRTDTQYF. The CDR3 DNA reads as TGTGCCAGCAGCCCTAGACTAGCGGGGCGCACAGATACGCAGTATTTT.

In its sample, this clonotype was seen a few times. The genes are TRBV7-9 and TRBJ2-5; the D is unclear. Trimming took 0 bases from V and 1 from J, leaving 6 bases between them. Germline assignment: CDR1 SEHNR and CDR2 FQNEAQ (reference sequence). The CDR3 totals 14 residues. The CDR3 DNA reads TGTGCCAGCAGCTTAGCAACGGTCCAAGAGACCCAGTACTTC. Translating it yields CASSLATVQETQYF.

This rearrangement joins TRBV7-2 to TRBJ2-5; D possibly corresponds to TRBD2 (6 bases). Trimming removed 5 bases from V and 11 bases from J, with 21 bases in between. Germline CDR1 reads SGHTA; CDR2 reads FQGNSA. The CDR3 is 14 amino acids. In DNA form, the CDR3 reads TGTGCCAGCAGCCGGGACTCCGTTTATGGTGAGCAGTACTTC. It yields the protein CASSRDSVYGEQYF. Full variable domain (outside the CDR3, taken from reference TRBV7-2 and TRBJ2-5): GAGVSQSPSNKVTEKGKDVELRCDPISGHTALYWYRQSLGQGLEFLIYFQGNSAPDKSGLPSDRFSAERTGGSVSTLTIQRTQQEDSAVYLCASSRDSVYGEQYFGPGTRLLVL.

The genes are TRBV7-9 and TRBJ2-5; D possibly corresponds to TRBD1 (6 bases). CDR1 and CDR2 (germline): SEHNR, FQNEAQ (reference sequence). V was pared by 2 bases and J by 5 bases, with 15 bases between. The CDR3 length is 15 residues. CDR3 residues: CASSLTGLRGETQYF. The CDR3 coding sequence is TGTGCCAGCAGCTTAACAGGGCTGCGAGGGGAGACCCAGTACTTC. The whole variable domain, filled in from reference TRBV7-9 and TRBJ2-5, reads DTGVSQNPRHKITKRGQNVTFRCDPISEHNRLYWYRQTLGQGPEFLTYFQNEAQLEKSRLLSDRFSAERPKGSFSTLEIQRTEQGDSAMYLCASSLTGLRGETQYFGPGTRLLVL.

Regarding this clonotype: A much larger clone lies a single base off, so this may be a read error. The CDR3 DNA sequence: TGCAGCGTTGAAGACCCAAGAGGAGGATACTACAATGAGCAGTTCTTC. Translated: CSVEDPRGGYYNEQFF. V is TRBV29-1 and J is TRBJ2-1, with a tentative D call TRBD2 (5 bases). The CDR3 is made up of 16 amino acids. CDR1 and CDR2 from the germline V gene are SQVTM and ANQGSEA. The V gene lost 0 bases and the J gene lost 3 bases, with 15 bases spanning the gap.

This chain joins TRBV4-1 and TRBJ2-1; tentatively, D is TRBD2 (5 bases). The germline V and J ends were trimmed by 2 bases and 9 bases, with 11 bases remaining between them. Germline V gene sequence: CDR1 MGHRA, CDR2 YSYEKL. The CDR3 extends over 13 amino acids. The CDR3 loop is CASSQSHAGEQFF. CDR3 nucleotide sequence: TGCGCCAGCAGCCAAAGTCACGCGGGTGAGCAGTTCTTC.